These T cell receptor beta chains were read from a single sample in a study of T cells in Graves' hyperthyroidism and ophthalmopathy. TCRdb independently ran MiXCR on the multiplex PCR reads; one entry per CDR3 protein. This table holds approximately 640,000 distinct CDR3 sequences, 45% found once. Sample: peripheral blood or thyroid tissue (not recorded which). Source of these receptors: an adult man with Graves' disease, either hyperthyroidism or ophthalmopathy (not recorded which). Each CDR3 is given with its conserved first and last residue. Fields, in order: V gene, D gene, clone size, J gene, CDR3 protein, CDR3 DNA. D genes are given only for firm matches. Not all rows give a size; the values are once, few, many and, for expanded clones, a class.

>TRBV2|TRBD2|NA|TRBJ2-7
CASSEMLAGGEQYF
TGTGCCAGCAGTGAAATGCTAGCGGGGGGCGAGCAGTACTTC
>TRBV24-1|NA|NA|TRBJ1-5
CATSARDRASQPQHF
TGTGCCACCAGTGCTAGAGATAGGGCCAGTCAGCCCCAGCATTTT
>TRBV5-1|TRBD1|NA|TRBJ2-2
CASSSTGGYTGELFF
TGCGCCAGCAGCTCGACAGGGGGCTACACCGGGGAGCTGTTTTTT
>TRBV7-9|NA|NA|TRBJ1-1
CASRQVGRGNTEAFF
TGTGCCAGCAGACAGGTTGGCAGGGGAAACACTGAAGCTTTCTTT
>TRBV12-3/TRBV12-4|NA|NA|TRBJ1-3
CASSSGRPLSGNTIYF
TGTGCCAGCAGCTCGGGTAGGCCCCTCTCTGGAAACACCATATATTTT
>TRBV5-1|NA|NA|TRBJ1-1
CASSWRGLGTVNTEAFF
TGCGCCAGCAGCTGGCGAGGGTTGGGTACAGTGAACACTGAAGCTTTCTTT
>TRBV16|TRBD1|NA|TRBJ2-7
CASSQSGTGTYEQYF
TGTGCCAGCAGCCAATCGGGGACAGGGACCTACGAGCAGTACTTC
>TRBV19|NA|few|TRBJ1-1
CASSASGLVYTEAFF
TGTGCCAGTAGTGCCTCAGGGTTGGTGTACACTGAAGCTTTCTTT
>TRBV20-1|NA|many|TRBJ2-7
CSARGGFYEQYF
TGCAGTGCTCGAGGGGGATTCTACGAGCAGTACTTC
>TRBV4-1|NA|NA|TRBJ1-2
CASSQEETVSLGYTF
TGCGCCAGCAGCCAAGAGGAGACAGTTAGTCTTGGCTACACCTTC
>TRBV20-1|NA|many|TRBJ1-5
CSARDDSALQHF
TGCAGTGCTAGAGATGATAGTGCGCTCCAGCATTTT
>TRBV7-9|TRBD1|NA|TRBJ1-5
CASRTGQGDNQPQHF
TGTGCCAGCAGAACCGGACAGGGCGACAATCAGCCCCAGCATTTT
>TRBV2|TRBD1|NA|TRBJ2-2
CASSSGQAATGELFF
TGTGCCAGCTCTTCGGGACAGGCGGCCACCGGGGAGCTGTTTTTT
>TRBV20-1|TRBD1|NA|TRBJ2-7
CSARHPGTGVTYEQYF
TGCAGTGCTAGACATCCTGGGACAGGCGTGACCTACGAGCAGTACTTC
>TRBV7-6|NA|NA|TRBJ1-4
CASSLLRKNEKLFF
TGTGCCAGCAGCTTGTTACGGAAAAATGAAAAACTGTTTTTT
>TRBV7-9|NA|NA|TRBJ2-5
CASSFQGRQETQYF
TGTGCCAGCAGCTTTCAGGGGCGCCAAGAGACCCAGTACTTC
>TRBV10-3|NA|NA|TRBJ1-2
CASSPDPREGYGYTF
TGTGCCAGCAGTCCAGACCCCAGGGAAGGCTATGGCTACACCTTC
>TRBV25-1|NA|NA|TRBJ1-1
CARVGTDEAFF
TGTGCTAGAGTAGGGACGGACGAAGCTTTCTTT
>TRBV12-3/TRBV12-4|NA|few|TRBJ1-4
CASSRGQLNEKLFF
TGTGCCAGCAGCCGCGGACAGCTTAATGAAAAACTGTTTTTT
>TRBV9|NA|few|TRBJ1-1
CASRGSVEGNTEAFF
TGTGCCAGCAGGGGGTCCGTAGAGGGGAACACTGAAGCTTTCTTT
>TRBV7-2|TRBD1|few|TRBJ1-2
CASSLMQGGYYGYTF
TGTGCCAGCAGCTTAATGCAGGGGGGCTACTATGGCTACACCTTC
>TRBV30|NA|NA|TRBJ1-2
CAWRRTVYGYTF
TGTGCCTGGAGAAGGACAGTGTATGGCTACACCTTC
>TRBV15|NA|few|TRBJ2-5
CATSRETQGIETQYF
TGTGCCACCAGCAGGGAGACCCAGGGAATAGAGACCCAGTACTTC
>TRBV2|NA|many|TRBJ1-4
CASSDNEKLFF
TGTGCCAGCAGTGATAATGAAAAACTGTTTTTT
>TRBV7-9|NA|NA|TRBJ1-3
CASSWIRREGTIYF
TGTGCCAGCAGCTGGATTCGGCGGGAGGGCACCATATATTTT
>TRBV7-6|TRBD1|many|TRBJ1-2
CASSFGQGRGYTF
TGTGCCAGCAGTTTCGGACAGGGACGTGGCTACACCTTC
>TRBV7-2|TRBD2|few|TRBJ2-5
CASSLKRTSGETQYF
TGTGCCAGCAGCCTGAAAAGGACTAGCGGGGAGACCCAGTACTTC
>TRBV10-3|NA|NA|TRBJ1-2
CASSPHRDNYGYTF
TGTGCCAGCAGTCCCCACAGGGATAACTATGGCTACACCTTC
>TRBV7-2|TRBD1|NA|TRBJ1-1
CTSRDRGLNTEAFF
TGTACCAGCAGAGACAGGGGGTTGAACACTGAAGCTTTCTTT
>TRBV7-9|TRBD1|NA|TRBJ1-4
CASSPDRGYGEKLFF
TGTGCCAGCAGCCCCGACAGGGGCTATGGTGAAAAACTGTTTTTT
>TRBV20-1|NA|NA|TRBJ2-5
CSARSYLTDQETRYF
TGCAGTGCTAGATCTTACCTGACCGACCAAGAGACCCGGTACTTC
>TRBV10-3|NA|many|TRBJ1-5
CAIKAYSNQPQHF
TGTGCCATCAAAGCGTATAGCAATCAGCCCCAGCATTTT
>TRBV25-1|NA|NA|TRBJ2-5
CASVEVGRGETQYF
TGTGCCAGCGTTGAAGTCGGCCGAGGAGAGACCCAGTACTTC
>TRBV7-9|NA|NA|TRBJ1-5
CASSQDQSGVQPQHF
TGTGCCAGCAGCCAAGATCAGTCCGGAGTTCAGCCCCAGCATTTT
>TRBV12-3/TRBV12-4|NA|few|TRBJ1-6
CASSPGRVYSPLHF
TGTGCCAGCAGTCCTGGACGGGTCTATTCACCCCTCCACTTT
>TRBV29-1|NA|many|TRBJ1-2
CSALIPDGYGYTF
TGCAGCGCGCTAATCCCGGACGGATATGGCTACACCTTC
>TRBV7-9|TRBD2|NA|TRBJ2-7
CASSFRGGPTYEQYF
TGTGCCAGCAGCTTCCGGGGGGGACCAACCTACGAGCAGTACTTC
>TRBV5-1|NA|NA|TRBJ1-2
CASSLTLSDGHTF
TGCGCCAGCAGCTTGACTCTGTCCGATGGCCACACCTTC
>TRBV20-1|TRBD1|once|TRBJ1-6
CSARDGTGNSPLHF
TGCAGTGCTAGAGACGGGACAGGGAATTCACCCCTCCACTTT
>TRBV25-1|TRBD1|few|TRBJ1-6
CASSASSTGTGVHSPLHF
TGTGCCAGCAGTGCCTCCTCGACCGGGACAGGGGTGCATTCACCCCTCCACTTT
>TRBV7-2|NA|many|TRBJ1-5
CASSLAEGGISNQPQHF
TGTGCCAGCAGCTTAGCGGAGGGAGGCATATCTAATCAGCCCCAGCATTTT
>TRBV12-3/TRBV12-4|NA|few|TRBJ1-2
CASSLSQVGTGGYTF
TGTGCCAGCAGTTTAAGCCAAGTGGGTACTGGGGGCTACACCTTC
>TRBV19|NA|NA|TRBJ1-2
CASRDWTYGYTF
TGTGCCAGTAGAGATTGGACCTATGGCTACACCTTC
>TRBV7-8|NA|NA|TRBJ1-1
CASSRTGQEMNTEAFF
TGTGCCAGCAGCCGGACGGGTCAGGAGATGAACACTGAAGCTTTCTTT
>TRBV28|NA|many|TRBJ1-2
CASRGGSYGYTF
TGTGCCAGCAGAGGAGGGTCCTATGGCTACACCTTC
>TRBV6-5|NA|NA|TRBJ1-5
CAWSVTSGKNQPQHF
TGTGCCTGGAGTGTCACTTCCGGGAAAAATCAGCCCCAGCATTTT
>TRBV19|TRBD1|NA|TRBJ1-5
CASSIARGLQPQHF
TGTGCCAGTAGTATTGCCAGGGGGCTTCAGCCCCAGCATTTT
>TRBV9|NA|few|TRBJ1-5
CASSVGPGNQPQHF
TGTGCCAGCAGCGTAGGTCCAGGCAATCAGCCCCAGCATTTT
>TRBV7-8|NA|few|TRBJ1-1
CASSLTPQGPEAFF
TGTGCCAGCAGCTTAACGCCACAGGGTCCCGAAGCTTTCTTT
>TRBV29-1|TRBD1|NA|TRBJ1-2
CSVATGFGGYIF
TGCAGCGTGGCGACAGGGTTCGGGGGCTACATCTTC
>TRBV6-5|NA|few|TRBJ2-5
CASSYHQVETQYF
TGTGCCAGCAGTTACCATCAGGTTGAGACCCAGTACTTC